This TCR beta chain was captured in a study of CD8+ T cells in alopecia areata. Study-level points and caveats: It was lesional scalp, especially alopecia totalis/universalis, that showed higher clonality than normal scalp. Sharing of TCRs across patients appeared less clear than in mice, possibly for HLA-related reasons. When scalp samples are sequenced, resident alphabeta T cells of normal skin are also captured.

Researchers picked out CD4+ and CD8+ T cells from PBMCs by sorting. RNA extraction was followed by reverse transcription into cDNA, which acted as the sequencing template. The data were produced by immunoSEQ multiplex PCR, yet TCRdb's version contains in-frame clones alone and is incomplete. This table has about 150,000 clones, around 57% appearing once. Points on this clone: Its specificity is unknown.

This sequence originates from a human donor in good health. Sequenced material: CD4+ T cells sorted from blood.

The CDR3 DNA is TGTGCCAGCCAAGACAGGGTCGGCGAAAAACTGTTTTTT. Amino acid sequence: CASQDRVGEKLFF. This chain connects TRBV25-1 to TRBJ1-4, with 7 bases lining up with TRBD1. Germline values: CDR1 MGHDK, CDR2 SYGVNS. This CDR3 is 13 amino acids long. J gave up 8 bases and V 8 bases, and 8 bases lay outside the gene matches.